This TCR beta chain was identified during a study of blood T cells in healthy people across ages. Study-wide points: TCR beta diversity per million T cells fell roughly linearly with age.

Using a J-beta primer mix together with a sample-barcoded 5' primer, a second PCR was run for about 6 to 11 cycles. TCRdb reprocessed the 5' RACE reads via MiXCR and lists one record per CDR3 protein. The data contain roughly 830,000 distinct CDR3 sequences, around two thirds of them singletons. As to this clonotype: Its target is not known.

The CDR3 has 12 amino acids. V was pared by 4 bases and J by 7 bases, with 10 bases between. CDR1 is ENHRY, CDR2 SYGVKD, per germline. The specimen sequenced was blood. The TCR was taken from a man aged 25-45 years in good health. V and J are TRBV10-3 and TRBJ1-2; D unresolved. The CDR3 sequence: CAISGQESGYTF. CDR3 bases: TGTGCCATCAGTGGGCAGGAATCTGGCTACACCTTC.